This TCR beta chain derives from a study of T cells in Graves' hyperthyroidism and ophthalmopathy. Across 18 months, stable Graves' hyperthyroidism was marked by no progression to ophthalmopathy. Clinical symptoms, serum thyroxine, TRAb, thyroid ultrasound and orbital computed tomography established diagnosis. The CDR3 is 15 residues long. Per the germline V gene, CDR1 is SGHVS and CDR2 is FQNEAQ. The trim removed 2 bases at V and 2 bases at J, leaving 6 bases unmatched. This clonotype was observed many times. Amplification of TCR beta CDR3 regions was performed using RNA transcripts as template. The HTBI primer set drove a first-round RT-PCR of the TCR CDR3. TCRdb itself ran the multiplex PCR reads through MiXCR, one entry per CDR3 protein. The sample lists 530,000 or so distinct CDR3 sequences; about half were seen once.

The sample was peripheral blood or thyroid tissue (not recorded which). The chain joins TRBV7-8 to TRBJ2-7, with TRBD2 matching 7 bases. The receptor was isolated from a woman younger than 35 with Graves' hyperthyroidism. The CDR3 loop reads CASSLTAGETYEQYF. The CDR3, as DNA: TGTGCCAGCAGCTTAACGGCGGGAGAGACCTACGAGCAGTACTTC.